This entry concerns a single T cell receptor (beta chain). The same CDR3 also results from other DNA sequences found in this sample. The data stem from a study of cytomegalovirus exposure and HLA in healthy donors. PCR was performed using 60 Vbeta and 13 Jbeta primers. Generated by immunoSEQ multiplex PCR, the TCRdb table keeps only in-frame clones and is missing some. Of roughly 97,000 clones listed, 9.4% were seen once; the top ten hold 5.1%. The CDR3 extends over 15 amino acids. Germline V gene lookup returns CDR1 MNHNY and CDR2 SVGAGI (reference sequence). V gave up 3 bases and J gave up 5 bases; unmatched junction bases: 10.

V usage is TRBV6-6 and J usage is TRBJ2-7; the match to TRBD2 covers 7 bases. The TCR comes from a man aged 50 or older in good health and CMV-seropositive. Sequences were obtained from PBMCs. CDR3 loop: CASSYPQGGLDEQYF. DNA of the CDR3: TGTGCCAGCAGTTATCCCCAGGGCGGACTAGACGAGCAGTACTTC.